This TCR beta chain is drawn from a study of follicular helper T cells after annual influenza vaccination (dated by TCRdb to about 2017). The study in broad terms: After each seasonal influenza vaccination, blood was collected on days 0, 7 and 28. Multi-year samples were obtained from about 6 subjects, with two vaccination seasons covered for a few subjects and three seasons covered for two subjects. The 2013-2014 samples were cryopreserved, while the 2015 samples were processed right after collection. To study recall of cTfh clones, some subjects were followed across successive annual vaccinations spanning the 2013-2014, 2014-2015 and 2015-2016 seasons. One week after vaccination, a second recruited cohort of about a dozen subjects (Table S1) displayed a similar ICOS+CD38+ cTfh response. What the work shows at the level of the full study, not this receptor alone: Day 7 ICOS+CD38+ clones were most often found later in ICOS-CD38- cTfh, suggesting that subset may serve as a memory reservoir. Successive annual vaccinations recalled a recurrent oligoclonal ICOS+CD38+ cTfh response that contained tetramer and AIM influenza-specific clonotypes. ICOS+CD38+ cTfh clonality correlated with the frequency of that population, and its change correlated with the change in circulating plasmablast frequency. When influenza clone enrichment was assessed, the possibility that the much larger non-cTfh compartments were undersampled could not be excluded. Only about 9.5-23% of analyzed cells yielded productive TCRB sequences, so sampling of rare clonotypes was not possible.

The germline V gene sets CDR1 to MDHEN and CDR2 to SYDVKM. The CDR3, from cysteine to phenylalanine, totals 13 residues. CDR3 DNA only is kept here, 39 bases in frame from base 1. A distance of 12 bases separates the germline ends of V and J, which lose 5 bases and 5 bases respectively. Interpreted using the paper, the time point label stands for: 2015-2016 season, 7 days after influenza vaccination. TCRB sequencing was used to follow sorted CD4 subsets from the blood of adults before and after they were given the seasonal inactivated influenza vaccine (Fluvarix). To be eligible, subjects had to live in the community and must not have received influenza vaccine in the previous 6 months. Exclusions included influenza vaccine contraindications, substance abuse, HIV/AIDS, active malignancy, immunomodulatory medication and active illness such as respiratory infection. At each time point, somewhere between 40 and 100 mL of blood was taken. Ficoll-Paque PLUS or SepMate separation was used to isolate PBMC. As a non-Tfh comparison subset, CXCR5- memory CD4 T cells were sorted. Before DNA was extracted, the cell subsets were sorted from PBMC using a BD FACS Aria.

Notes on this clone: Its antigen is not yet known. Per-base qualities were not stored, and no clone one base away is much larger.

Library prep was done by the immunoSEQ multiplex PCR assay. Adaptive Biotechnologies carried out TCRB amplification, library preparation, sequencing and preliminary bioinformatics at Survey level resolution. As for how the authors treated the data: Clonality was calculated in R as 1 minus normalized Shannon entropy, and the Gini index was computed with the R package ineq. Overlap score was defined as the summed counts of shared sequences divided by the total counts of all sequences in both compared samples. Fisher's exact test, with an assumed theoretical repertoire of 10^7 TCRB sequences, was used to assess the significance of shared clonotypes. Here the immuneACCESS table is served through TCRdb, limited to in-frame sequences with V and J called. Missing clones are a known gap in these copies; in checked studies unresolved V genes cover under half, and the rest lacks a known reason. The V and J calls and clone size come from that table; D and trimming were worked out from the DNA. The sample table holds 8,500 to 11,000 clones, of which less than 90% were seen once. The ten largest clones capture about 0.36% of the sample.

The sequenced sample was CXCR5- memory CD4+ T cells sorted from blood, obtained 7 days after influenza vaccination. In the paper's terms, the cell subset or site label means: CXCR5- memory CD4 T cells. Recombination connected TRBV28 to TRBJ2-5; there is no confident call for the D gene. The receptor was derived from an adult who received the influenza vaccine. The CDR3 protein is CASSTVPQETQYF. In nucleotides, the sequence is TGTGCCAGCAGTACAGTACCCCAGGAGACCCAGTACTTC.